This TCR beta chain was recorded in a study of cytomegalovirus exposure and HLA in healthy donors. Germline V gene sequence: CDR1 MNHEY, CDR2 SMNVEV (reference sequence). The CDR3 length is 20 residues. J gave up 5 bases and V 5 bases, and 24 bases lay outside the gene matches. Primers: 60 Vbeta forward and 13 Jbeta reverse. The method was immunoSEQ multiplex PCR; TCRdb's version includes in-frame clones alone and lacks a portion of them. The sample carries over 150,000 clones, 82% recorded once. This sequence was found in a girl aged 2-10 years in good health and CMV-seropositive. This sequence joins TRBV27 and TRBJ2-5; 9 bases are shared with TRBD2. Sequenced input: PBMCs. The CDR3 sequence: CASSPSLGAGGQRKSETQYF. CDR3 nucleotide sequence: TGTGCCAGCAGTCCCTCCCTTGGCGCGGGAGGGCAGAGGAAATCGGAGACCCAGTACTTC.